Following are 18 T cell receptor beta chains from one sample sequenced in a study of circulating CD8 cells and anti-PD-1 response in melanoma. Using 15 ng of total RNA, TCR libraries were made with the QIAseq Immune Repertoire TCR panel. TCRdb independently ran MiXCR on the reads; one entry per CDR3 protein. The table lists approximately 600 distinct CDR3 sequences, over 7.5% of them singletons. From live CD3+CD8+TCRalphabeta+ cells, four PD-1 and/or TIGIT subsets were sorted. Specimen: CD8+ T cells from PBMCs, collected at baseline or after one month of anti-PD-1 therapy (not recorded which). The receptors were gathered from a human donor with melanoma.

This clonotype ranks as medium-sized (0.01 to 0.1%). The rearrangement joins TRBV19 to TRBJ2-3, with D unclear. V gave up 4 bases and J gave up 6 bases, with 11 bases separating them. CDR3 size: 13 residues. Germline CDR1 reads LNHDA; CDR2 reads SQIVND (reference sequence). The CDR3 is CASSKKGLDTQYF. The CDR3 DNA is TGTGCCAGTAGTAAGAAGGGTTTGGATACGCAGTATTTT. The full variable domain, completed using reference TRBV19 and TRBJ2-3, is DGGITQSPKYLFRKEGQNVTLSCEQNLNHDAMYWYRQDPGQGLRLIYYSQIVNDFQKGDIAEGYSVSREKKESFPLTVTSAQKNPTAFYLCASSKKGLDTQYFGPGTRLTVL.

By proportion, this clonotype is large. The V and J genes are TRBV25-1 and TRBJ2-5; D uncertain. CDR1 and CDR2 from the germline V gene are MGHDK and SYGVNS. V lost 6 bases and J lost 7, with 9 bases in between. This CDR3 has 11 amino acids. The CDR3 sequence: CASSSSLTQYF. CDR3 coding DNA: TGTGCCAGCAGCTCCTCCCTGACCCAGTACTTC.

This clonotype is medium-sized by share. This chain joins TRBV28 and TRBJ1-5; D might be TRBD1 (5 bases). Germline V gives CDR1 MDHEN, CDR2 SYDVKM. The V and J ends lost 7 bases and 3 bases respectively, with 13 bases between them. The CDR3 spans 14 residues. CDR3 sequence reads: CASTIRQNNQPQHF. In DNA, the CDR3 is TGTGCCAGCACCATCAGACAGAACAATCAGCCCCAGCATTTT. Together with reference TRBV28 and TRBJ1-5, the CDR3 gives the full variable domain: DVKVTQSSRYLVKRTGEKVFLECVQDMDHENMFWYRQDPGLGLRLIYFSYDVKMKEKGDIPEGYSVSREKKERFSLILESASTNQTSMYLCASTIRQNNQPQHFGDGTRLSIL.

By share, this clonotype ranks as large. This rearrangement joins TRBV19 to TRBJ1-1; the D is unclear. The V gene's germline CDR1 is LNHDA and CDR2 SQIVND (reference sequence). V was shortened by 7 bases and J by 4 bases, with 19 bases between the two germline ends. CDR3 length: 15 residues. The CDR3 protein is CASTQFGSSGTEAFF. The CDR3 bases are TGTGCCAGTACCCAATTCGGATCATCGGGCACTGAAGCTTTCTTT.

This clonotype qualifies as hyperexpanded. The chain uses TRBV7-3 and TRBJ2-3; 12 nucleotides align to TRBD2. In germline, CDR1 is SGHTA, CDR2 FQGTGA. Trimming at V came to 6 bases and at J to 6 bases, leaving 7 bases not matched to a gene. The CDR3 consists of 15 residues. The CDR3 protein is CASRSTSGGLDTQYF. The CDR3 nucleotides are TGTGCCAGCAGGTCGACTAGCGGGGGTTTGGATACGCAGTATTTT.

By proportion, this clonotype is large. The chain joins TRBV9 to TRBJ2-5; possibly TRBD2 for D (5 bases). Between the trimmed V and J ends, which lost 7 bases and 1 base, there was a span of 17 bases. Looked up from germline, CDR1 is SGDLS and CDR2 is YYNGEE. This CDR3 is 15 amino acids long. CDR3 amino acids: CASSMTGNPQETQYF. CDR3 bases: TGTGCCAGCTCTATGACGGGGAATCCCCAAGAGACCCAGTACTTC.

The chain employs TRBV12-3 or TRBV12-4 and TRBJ2-2, with a weak D call TRBD2 (5 bases). The CDR3 extends over 15 amino acids. Trimming took off 6 bases at V and 4 bases at J, with 15 bases between the two ends. CDR3 in amino acids: CASSRGRGFTGELFF. DNA of the CDR3: TGTGCCAGCAGCCGCGGACGGGGATTCACCGGGGAGCTGTTTTTT.

This clonotype is deemed large. The chain uses TRBV7-2 and TRBJ2-1; 12 bases align to TRBD2. V shed 5 bases and J 5 bases; nucleotides not matched to a gene: 7. This CDR3 comprises 16 residues. The germline V gene encodes CDR1 SGHTA and CDR2 FQGNSA. Here the CDR3 DNA reads TGTGCCAGCAGCGACCGGACTAGCGGGGTACACAATGAGCAGTTCTTC. Encoded protein: CASSDRTSGVHNEQFF. The variable domain in full, with the rest retrieved from reference TRBV7-2 and TRBJ2-1, is GAGVSQSPSNKVTEKGKDVELRCDPISGHTALYWYRQSLGQGLEFLIYFQGNSAPDKSGLPSDRFSAERTGGSVSTLTIQRTQQEDSAVYLCASSDRTSGVHNEQFFGPGTRLTVL.

This clonotype is medium-sized by share. V usage is TRBV19 and J usage is TRBJ2-1; D gene unclear. The CDR3 extends over 13 amino acids. V was trimmed by 5 bases and J by 4 bases, leaving 9 bases between them. The V gene's germline CDR1 is LNHDA and CDR2 SQIVND (reference sequence). This CDR3 is CASSPGSYNEQFF. CDR3 nucleotide sequence: TGTGCCAGTAGTCCAGGCTCTTACAATGAGCAGTTCTTC.

This clonotype rates as medium-sized. The rearrangement uses TRBV4-2 and TRBJ2-7; D is tentatively TRBD1 or TRBD2 (5 bases each). This CDR3 region has 13 residues. CDR1 and CDR2 from the germline V gene are LGHNA and YNFKEQ. Trimming took 1 base from V and 4 from J, leaving 8 bases between them. The chain's CDR3 is CASSQVGEYEQYF. The CDR3 DNA reads as TGTGCCAGCAGCCAAGTGGGGGAGTACGAGCAGTACTTC.

This clonotype is judged medium-sized. The rearrangement uses TRBV30 and TRBJ2-7; a weak D match, TRBD2 (5 bases). Germline values: CDR1 GTSNPN, CDR2 SVGIG (reference sequence). CDR3 length equals 15 residues. V was clipped by 3 bases and J by 0 bases, with 15 bases between them. Here the CDR3 DNA reads TGTGCCTGGAGAGAGGAGGCCTCGAGCTCCTACGAGCAGTACTTC. Its translation: CAWREEASSSYEQYF.

This clonotype was seen a few times. The chain joins TRBV28 to TRBJ1-2; 7 nucleotides agree with TRBD1. CDR1 is MDHEN, CDR2 SYDVKM, per germline. Germline trimming cut 6 bases from V and 7 bases from J; bases unmatched to any gene: 8. The CDR3 has 13 amino acids. DNA of the CDR3: TGTGCCAGCAGGGACCCAGGGGGAAGTGGCTACACCTTC. Protein: CASRDPGGSGYTF.

V and J are TRBV4-1 and TRBJ2-2, with no clear D. The V gene's germline CDR1 is MGHRA and CDR2 YSYEKL. The CDR3 has 15 residues. Trimming stripped 0 bases from V and 6 bases from J, with 11 bases between. This CDR3 reads CASSQDRWAAGELFF. CDR3 in DNA: TGCGCCAGCAGCCAAGATCGTTGGGCCGCCGGGGAGCTGTTTTTT.

By its share, this clonotype is medium-sized (0.01 to 0.1%). V gene TRBV15 combines with J gene TRBJ2-2; possibly TRBD2 for D (5 bases). Germline CDR1 reads LNHNV; CDR2 reads YYDKDF (reference sequence). Trimming took 6 bases from V and 7 from J, leaving 18 bases between them. The CDR3 consists of 15 residues. For the CDR3, the DNA is TGTGCCACCAGTTACGGACTGGATTTGAGCGGGGAGCTGTTTTTT. The encoded protein is CATSYGLDLSGELFF.

Relative to its sample, this clonotype is large. The chain uses TRBV6-1 and TRBJ2-3; 8 bases map to TRBD1. The V gene's germline CDR1 is MNHNS and CDR2 SASEGT. V dropped 6 bases and J dropped 5; count of bases not matched to a gene: 10. The CDR3 totals 15 residues. This CDR3 reads CASSSRGLLRDTQYF. The CDR3 bases are TGTGCCAGCAGCTCCAGGGGGCTGTTAAGAGATACGCAGTATTTT.

This clonotype was seen only a few times. A much larger clone lies a single base off, so this may be a read error. The chain carries TRBV3-1 and TRBJ2-7, with TRBD2 matching over 9 bases. Germline V gene lookup returns CDR1 LGHDT and CDR2 YNNKEL (reference sequence). This CDR3 contains 15 residues. CDR3 sequence reads: CASSPSGGLGYEQCF. In DNA, the CDR3 is TGTGCCAGCAGCCCCAGCGGGGGGCTAGGCTACGAGCAGTGCTTC.

Within the sample, this clonotype is large. The rearrangement uses TRBV24-1 and TRBJ2-1; 7 bases align to TRBD1. V shed 9 bases and J 9 bases; nucleotides not matched to a gene: 16. The germline gives CDR1 KGHDR, CDR2 SFDVKD. The CDR3 loop spans 15 amino acids. The CDR3 region is CATGDGTDPLGEQFF. In DNA form, the CDR3 reads TGTGCCACCGGGGATGGGACAGATCCTCTCGGTGAGCAGTTCTTC.

Judged by abundance, this clonotype is medium-sized (0.01 to 0.1%). V is TRBV9 and J is TRBJ2-3; D is ambiguous. Trimming cost V 2 bases and J 1 base, with 14 bases left between them. Germline V lookup: CDR1 SGDLS, CDR2 YYNGEE. The CDR3 covers 16 residues. CDR3 amino acids: CASSVDIYSGTDTQYF. The DNA for the CDR3 is TGTGCCAGCAGCGTCGACATCTACAGCGGCACAGATACGCAGTATTTT.